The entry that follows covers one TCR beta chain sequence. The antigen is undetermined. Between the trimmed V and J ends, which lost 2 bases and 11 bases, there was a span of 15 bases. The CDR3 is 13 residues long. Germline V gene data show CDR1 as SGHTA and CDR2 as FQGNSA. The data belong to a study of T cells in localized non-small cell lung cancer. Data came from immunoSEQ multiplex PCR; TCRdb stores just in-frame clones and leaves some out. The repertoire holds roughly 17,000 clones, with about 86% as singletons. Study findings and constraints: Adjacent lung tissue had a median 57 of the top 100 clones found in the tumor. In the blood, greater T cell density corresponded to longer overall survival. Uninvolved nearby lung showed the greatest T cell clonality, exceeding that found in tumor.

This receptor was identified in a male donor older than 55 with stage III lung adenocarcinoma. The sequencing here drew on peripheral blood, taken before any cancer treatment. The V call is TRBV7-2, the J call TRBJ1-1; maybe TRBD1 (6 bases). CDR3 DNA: TGTGCCAGCAGCTTATTTTCGTCGCAGGGGGCTTTCTTT. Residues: CASSLFSSQGAFF.